The rows below give T cell receptor beta chains drawn from one sample of a study of T cells expressing NK-cell markers. TCRdb re-called the 5' RACE reads, yielding one record per CDR3 amino acid sequence without DNA. The sample totals 200,000 to 300,000 distinct CDR3 sequences. The specimen sequenced was blood T cells: a sorted CD56 or NKG2C T cell subset, CD4+ or CD8+ T cells, or bulk PBMC T cells (not recorded which). These receptors were collected from a woman aged 18-70 years in good health. Both conserved end residues are part of each CDR3.

cdr3_length j_call v_call cdr3_aa
14 TRBJ1-1 TRBV5-1 CASSFGPEYTEAFF
16 TRBJ2-7 TRBV11-1 CASSLDETTLSYEQYF
12 TRBJ2-7 TRBV28 CASSLSYYEQYF
17 TRBJ1-5 TRBV6-1 CASSEALDSDLVWPQHF
14 TRBJ2-1 TRBV20-1 CSSAGTFSYNEQFF
17 TRBJ2-7 TRBV5-1 CASSLEPSGGSSYEQYF
14 TRBJ2-1 TRBV20-1 CSARDTRPYNEQFF
16 TRBJ2-1 TRBV7-3 CASSPWLGSKYNEQFF
14 TRBJ1-6 TRBV7-3 CASSPGPSNSPLHF
13 TRBJ1-1 TRBV7-2 CASSPGQTTEAFF
14 TRBJ1-5 TRBV20-1 CSALPGTLRQPQHF
18 TRBJ2-3 TRBV11-2 CASSLDNGHQTGTDTQYF
15 TRBJ2-3 TRBV20-1 CSASTYGSFTDTQYF